The 18 T cell receptor beta chains presented below share a single source sample, sequenced in a study of PD-1 blockade in classical Hodgkin lymphoma. Data came from immunoSEQ multiplex PCR; TCRdb stores just in-frame clones and leaves some out. The sample yields 20,000 to 25,000 clones, under 85% seen once. Time point noted: cycle 4 day 1 (C4D1), after about 6 weeks of nivolumab. Every patient relapsed after autologous stem cell transplantation, and brentuximab vedotin exposure varied. The sequencing used peripheral blood mononuclear cells (PBMCs), collected before the fourth cycle of nivolumab. Receptors originate from a human donor with classical Hodgkin lymphoma.

The chain employs TRBV6-5 and TRBJ1-5; perhaps TRBD1 as D (5 bases). This CDR3 has 15 residues. Trimming pared 0 bases from V and 4 bases from J, leaving 10 bases between. CDR1 and CDR2 from the germline V gene are MNHEY and SVGAGI. CDR3 loop: CASSYSAAGNQPQHF. In nucleotides, the CDR3 is TGTGCCAGCAGTTACTCGGCGGCAGGGAATCAGCCCCAGCATTTT.

This clone has only a few counts. This chain joins TRBV6-5 and TRBJ1-1, with D perhaps TRBD1 (6 bases). V lost 4 bases and J lost 5, with 14 bases in between. Germline CDR1 and CDR2: MNHEY and SVGAGI. This CDR3 contains 14 residues. The CDR3 sequence is CASSFRGIGTEAFF. CDR3 bases: TGTGCCAGCAGTTTCAGGGGAATTGGGACTGAAGCTTTCTTT.

By frequency in the sample, this clone is medium-sized (0.01 to 0.1%). The chain joins TRBV6-1 to TRBJ1-2, with D perhaps TRBD1 (5 bases). Germline V gives CDR1 MNHNS, CDR2 SASEGT. V lost 3 bases and J 2 bases, leaving 10 bases between the germline ends. The CDR3 consists of 14 residues. CDR3 sequence: CASSDTAGNYGYTF. CDR3 nucleotide sequence: TGTGCCAGCAGTGACACAGCAGGGAACTATGGCTACACCTTC.

The chain combines TRBV30 with TRBJ1-1, with D unresolved. CDR1 is GTSNPN, CDR2 SVGIG, per germline (reference sequence). The CDR3 is 11 residues long. V was pared by 2 bases and J by 3 bases, with 4 bases between. The CDR3 DNA follows: TGTGCCTGGAGTTTCGACACTGAAGCTTTCTTT. This translates into CAWSFDTEAFF.

This clone has only one observation. The chain is built from TRBV6-5 and TRBJ1-1; D not certain. The CDR3 is 13 amino acids. Germline V CDR1 and CDR2: MNHEY, SVGAGI. V was clipped by 6 bases and J by 1 base, with 9 bases between them. The CDR3 bases are TGTGCCAGCAGCAACAGCCCGAACACTGAAGCTTTCTTT. This encodes CASSNSPNTEAFF.

This chain links TRBV6-1 with TRBJ2-1; 10 nucleotides align to TRBD2. Losses at the gene ends were 4 bases for V and 4 bases for J; bases not matched to a gene: 4. The germline V gene has CDR1 MNHNS and CDR2 SASEGT. The CDR3 is made up of 15 amino acids. The CDR3 DNA reads TGTGCCAGCAGTGCTAGGACTAGCGGTTACAATGAGCAGTTCTTC. This encodes CASSARTSGYNEQFF.

The chain recombines TRBV5-6 with TRBJ2-7, with D perhaps matching TRBD2 (6 bases). The CDR3 covers 12 residues. The V end lost 5 bases, the J end lost 4 bases, and 10 bases lay between the germline ends. Germline assignment: CDR1 SGHDT and CDR2 YYEEEE. In DNA form, the CDR3 reads TGTGCCAGCAGTTGGGGGACTTACGAGCAGTACTTC. Its protein is CASSWGTYEQYF.

The chain joins TRBV6-5 to TRBJ1-2; 9 nucleotides line up with TRBD1. The CDR3 runs to 12 residues. Looked up from germline, CDR1 is MNHEY and CDR2 is SVGAGI. V dropped 5 bases and J dropped 8; count of bases not matched to a gene: 3. The CDR3, as DNA: TGTGCCAGCAGTACCGGGACAGGGGGCTACACCTTC. Translation gives CASSTGTGGYTF.

The chain uses TRBV4-2 and TRBJ2-7; a weak D match, TRBD1 (5 bases). The V gene lost 2 bases and the J gene lost 3 bases, with 14 bases spanning the gap. CDR1 is LGHNA and CDR2 is YNFKEQ in the germline V gene. This CDR3 comprises 15 residues. The CDR3 sequence: CASSQNPTENYEQYF. The CDR3 region has the DNA TGTGCCAGCAGCCAAAACCCGACAGAAAACTACGAGCAGTACTTC.

This clone has only one observation. V gene TRBV7-2 combines with J gene TRBJ1-1; the match to TRBD1 covers 8 bases. Germline assignment: CDR1 SGHTA and CDR2 FQGNSA. This CDR3 has 13 amino acids. V lost 3 bases to trimming and J lost 4 bases; unmatched junction nucleotides: 1. The DNA for the CDR3 is TGTGCCAGCAGCTTTGGACAGGGCACTGAAGCTTTCTTT. Residues: CASSFGQGTEAFF.

This chain links TRBV28 with TRBJ1-2; a weak D match, TRBD1 (5 bases). The germline CDR1 and CDR2 sequences are MDHEN and SYDVKM. The CDR3 runs to 15 residues. Trimming took off 1 base at V and 4 bases at J, with 13 bases between the two ends. The CDR3 here is CASSLSVAGFYGYTF. In nucleotides, the CDR3 is TGTGCCAGCAGTTTATCTGTGGCAGGGTTCTATGGCTACACCTTC.

This chain uses TRBV2 with TRBJ2-7; D is undetermined. The CDR3 runs 11 residues. The germline gives CDR1 SNHLY, CDR2 FYNNEI. V lost 6 bases to trimming and J lost 0 bases, with 3 bases between them. CDR3: CASSLSYEQYF. DNA for the CDR3: TGTGCCAGCAGCCTCTCCTACGAGCAGTACTTC.

This clone was seen only a few times. This chain joins TRBV2 and TRBJ1-5, with TRBD1 identical over 7 bases. The V and J ends lost 5 bases and 3 bases, in that order; junction bases with no gene match: 4. Germline lookup yields CDR1 SNHLY and CDR2 FYNNEI. There are 14 residues in the CDR3. The CDR3 region has the DNA TGTGCCAGCAGTTCGGGACAGTTCAATCAGCCCCAGCATTTT. Protein sequence: CASSSGQFNQPQHF.

This rearrangement joins TRBV4-3 to TRBJ2-1, with no clear D. Germline CDR1 is LGHNA and CDR2 is YSLEER. This CDR3 has 14 amino acids. V was pared by 0 bases and J by 2 bases, with 5 bases between. The CDR3 bases are TGCGCCAGCAGCCAAGAGATCACCTACAATGAGCAGTTCTTC. Its protein is CASSQEITYNEQFF.

V is TRBV9 and J is TRBJ2-5; D unresolved. The closer fit of TRBJ2-7 to the DNA end suggests the J call may be wrong. CDR3 size: 12 residues. Germline values: CDR1 SGDLS, CDR2 YYNGEE. In DNA, the CDR3 is TGTGCCAGCAGCGGGCTTGACTACGAGCAGTACTTC. This gives the protein CASSGLDYEQYF.

This clone turned up a few times. The rearrangement uses TRBV11-2 and TRBJ2-2, with no clear D. V was pared by 4 bases and J by 5 bases, with 8 bases between. Germline V gives CDR1 SGHAT, CDR2 FQNNGV. There are 13 residues in the CDR3. CDR3 sequence (DNA): TGTGCCAGCAGCTCTATACTTACCGGGGAGCTGTTTTTT. Amino acid sequence: CASSSILTGELFF.

The chain joins TRBV6-4 to TRBJ2-3; D tentatively reads TRBD1 or TRBD2 (6 bases each). This CDR3 is built from 14 residues. Trimming cost V 2 bases and J 5 bases, with 11 bases left between them. In germline, CDR1 is MRHNA, CDR2 SNTAGT. CDR3 bases: TGTGCCAGCAGTGACAGGGGGGCTGGAGATACGCAGTATTTT. Amino acid sequence: CASSDRGAGDTQYF.

This sequence joins TRBV19 and TRBJ1-5, with D hard to call. The CDR3 contains 14 residues. The germline V gene encodes CDR1 LNHDA and CDR2 SQIVND (reference sequence). Trimming cost V 6 bases and J 1 base, with 10 bases left between them. CDR3 in amino acids: CASRSEASNQPQHF. In DNA form, the CDR3 reads TGTGCCAGTAGGTCCGAGGCGAGCAATCAGCCCCAGCATTTT.